One and the same sample provided the 7 T cell receptor beta chains below, sequenced in a study of a mutant IDH1 vaccine in newly diagnosed glioma. Which antigens these TCRs recognize remains unknown. Using immunoSEQ multiplex PCR, the repertoire was profiled, and TCRdb retains in-frame clones only, with some absent. Of over 50,000 clones listed, around 80% are singletons. Time point in this sample: week 5, during vaccination. With topical imiquimod, each dose of the vaccine consisted of 300 ug of mutant IDH1 20-mer peptide. Material: PBMCs, obtained from a glioma patient whose treatment included an IDH1 peptide vaccine. The receptors come from a man aged 25-45 years with glioma.

The genes are TRBV11-2 and TRBJ1-1, with TRBD1 identical over 7 bases. The CDR3 is 16 amino acids. Germline V gene sequence: CDR1 SGHAT, CDR2 FQNNGV. V trimming: 1 base; J trimming: 0 bases; junction bases outside the gene matches: 5. The CDR3 is CASSLARGGVNTEAFF. DNA of the CDR3: TGTGCCAGCAGCTTAGCGAGAGGGGGCGTGAACACTGAAGCTTTCTTT.

The genes are TRBV2 and TRBJ1-5; no reliable D call. CDR3 length: 11 amino acids. V was cut by 1 base and J by 5 bases, with 0 bases left in between. Germline lookup yields CDR1 SNHLY and CDR2 FYNNEI. Here the CDR3 reads CASSEDQPQHF. The CDR3 DNA follows: TGTGCCAGCAGTGAAGATCAGCCCCAGCATTTT.

The J gene is TRBJ2-7, the V gene TRBV23-1; D is unclear. TRBV23-1 falls under the ORF class, with uncertain function. The CDR3 contains 17 residues. V lost 0 bases, J lost 5 bases, and 20 bases lay in between. The CDR3 sequence is CASSQSFSWGNGHEQYF. Written as DNA, the CDR3 is TGCGCCAGCAGTCAATCTTTTTCATGGGGTAATGGGCACGAGCAGTACTTC.

CDR3 in amino acids: CASSYAGDGSYEQYF. The CDR3 region has the DNA TGCGCCAGCAGCTATGCGGGGGATGGATCCTACGAGCAGTACTTC. The genes are TRBV5-1 and TRBJ2-7, with 7 positions matching TRBD2. CDR3 length equals 15 residues. Germline V CDR1 and CDR2: SGHRS, YFSETQ. V trimming: 3 bases; J trimming: 1 base; junction bases outside the gene matches: 7.

The chain recombines TRBV7-9 with TRBJ1-1; D is uncertain. The CDR3 is 11 residues long. Germline V gene data show CDR1 as SEHNR and CDR2 as FQNEAQ (reference sequence). Trimming shortened V by 5 bases and J by 11 bases, and 12 bases separated the two germline ends. The DNA for the CDR3 is TGTGCCAGCAGCACGATAGTTCGTGCTTTCTTT. Protein sequence: CASSTIVRAFF.

CDR3 nucleotide sequence: TGTGCCAGCAGCCACGGTCGGGGTCCCCACAATGAGCAGTTCTTC. Translation gives CASSHGRGPHNEQFF. This rearrangement joins TRBV5-8 to TRBJ2-1; a weak D match, TRBD2 (5 bases). The CDR3 has 15 amino acids. V was cut by 4 bases and J by 5 bases, with 16 bases left in between. CDR1 is SGHTS and CDR2 is YDEGEE in the germline V gene.

This sequence joins TRBV5-6 and TRBJ1-2, with a tentative D call TRBD1 (5 bases). This CDR3 is 14 amino acids long. Germline CDR1 reads SGHDT; CDR2 reads YYEEEE. V was cut by 0 bases and J by 7 bases, with 13 bases left in between. In nucleotides, the CDR3 is TGTGCCAGCAGCTTGGTGTGGCAGGGTGGTGGCTACACCTTC. It is translated as CASSLVWQGGGYTF.